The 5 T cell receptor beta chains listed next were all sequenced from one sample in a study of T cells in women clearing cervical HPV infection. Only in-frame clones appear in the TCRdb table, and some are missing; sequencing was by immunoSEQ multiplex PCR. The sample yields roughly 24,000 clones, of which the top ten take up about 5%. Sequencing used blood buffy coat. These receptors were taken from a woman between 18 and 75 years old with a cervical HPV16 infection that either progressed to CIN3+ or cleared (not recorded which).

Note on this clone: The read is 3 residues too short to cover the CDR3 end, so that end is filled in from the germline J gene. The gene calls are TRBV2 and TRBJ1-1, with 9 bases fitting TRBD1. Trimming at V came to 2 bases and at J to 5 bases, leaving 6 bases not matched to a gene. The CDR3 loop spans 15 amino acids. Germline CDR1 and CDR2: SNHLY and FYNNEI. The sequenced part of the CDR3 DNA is TGTGCCAGCAGTGAAACCCGGACAGGGGCTACTGAA. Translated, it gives CASSETRTGATE. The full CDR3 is CASSETRTGATEAFF.

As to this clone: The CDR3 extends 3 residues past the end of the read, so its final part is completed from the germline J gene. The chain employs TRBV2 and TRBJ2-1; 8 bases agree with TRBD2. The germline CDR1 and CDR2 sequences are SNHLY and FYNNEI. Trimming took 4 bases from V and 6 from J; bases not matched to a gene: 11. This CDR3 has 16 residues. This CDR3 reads CASSGLGLAHSNEQFF. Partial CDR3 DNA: TGTGCCAGCAGTGGGCTCGGACTAGCCCACAGCAATGAG. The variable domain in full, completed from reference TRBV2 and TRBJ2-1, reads EPEVTQTPSHQVTQMGQEVILRCVPISNHLYFYWYRQILGQKVEFLVSFYNNEISEKSEIFDDQFSVERPDGSNFTLKIRSTKLEDSAMYFCASSGLGLAHSNEQFFGPGTRLTVL.

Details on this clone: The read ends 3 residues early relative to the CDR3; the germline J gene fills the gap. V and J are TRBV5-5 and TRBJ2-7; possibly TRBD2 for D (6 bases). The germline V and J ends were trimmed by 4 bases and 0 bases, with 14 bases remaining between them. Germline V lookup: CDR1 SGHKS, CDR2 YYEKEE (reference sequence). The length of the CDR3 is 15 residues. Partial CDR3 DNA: TGTGCCAGCAGCGAGGCGGGACTCTCCTCCTACGAG. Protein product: CASSEAGLSSYE. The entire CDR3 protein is CASSEAGLSSYEQYF.

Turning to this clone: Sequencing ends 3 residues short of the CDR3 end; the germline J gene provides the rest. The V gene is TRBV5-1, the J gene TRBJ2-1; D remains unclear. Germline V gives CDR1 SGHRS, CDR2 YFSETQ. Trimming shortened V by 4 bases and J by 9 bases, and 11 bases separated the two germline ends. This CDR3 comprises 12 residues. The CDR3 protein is CASSISIGEQFF. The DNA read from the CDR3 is TGCGCCAGCAGCATAAGCATCGGTGAG.

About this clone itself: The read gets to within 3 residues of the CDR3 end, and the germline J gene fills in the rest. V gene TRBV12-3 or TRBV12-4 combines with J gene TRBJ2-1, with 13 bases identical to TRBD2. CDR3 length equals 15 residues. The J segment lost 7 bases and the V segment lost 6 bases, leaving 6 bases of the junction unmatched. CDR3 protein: CASSPTGLAGNEQFF. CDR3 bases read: TGTGCCAGCAGCCCTACGGGACTAGCGGGAAATGAG.